The 30 T cell receptor beta chains listed next were all sequenced from one sample in a study of cytomegalovirus exposure and HLA in healthy donors. With 60 Vbeta and 13 Jbeta primers, the PCR was carried out. Clones were read by immunoSEQ multiplex PCR, and TCRdb kept only the in-frame ones, dropping some. Of tens of thousands of clones in the sample, 60% to 80% are singletons; the top ten hold about 12%. Specimen: PBMCs. Receptor source: a woman aged 40 to 50 in good health and CMV-seropositive.

The chain employs TRBV2 and TRBJ1-6; TRBD1 matches 7 bases. V lost 4 bases and J lost 6; bases outside the gene matches: 3. The CDR3 is made up of 14 amino acids. Per the germline V gene, CDR1 is SNHLY and CDR2 is FYNNEI. CDR3 DNA sequence: TGTGCCAGCAGTGCAGGGACAGTTAATTCACCCCTCCACTTT. Translation gives CASSAGTVNSPLHF.

The chain recombines TRBV19 with TRBJ1-6; tentative D call: TRBD1 (5 bases). In germline, CDR1 is LNHDA, CDR2 SQIVND (reference sequence). The V end lost 0 bases, the J end lost 9 bases, and 12 bases lay between the germline ends. The CDR3 is 15 amino acids. Here the CDR3 reads CASSIDLDQGSPLHF. The CDR3 nucleotides read TGTGCCAGTAGTATAGACCTTGACCAGGGTTCACCCCTCCACTTT.

V usage is TRBV7-9 and J usage is TRBJ1-2; 7 bases align to TRBD1. The CDR3 contains 15 residues. V lost 0 bases and J lost 4; bases outside the gene matches: 5. Germline CDR1 and CDR2: SEHNR and FQNEAQ (reference sequence). In DNA, the CDR3 is TGTGCCAGCAGCTTAGCGGGACAGAATCCCTATGGCTACACCTTC. Amino acid sequence: CASSLAGQNPYGYTF.

CDR3 sequence reads: CASSDVVVGGVQPQHF. In nucleotides, the CDR3 is TGTGCCAGCAGTGACGTGGTTGTAGGGGGGGTTCAGCCCCAGCATTTT. The J gene is TRBJ1-5, the V gene TRBV6-4; a possible D gene is TRBD1 (6 bases). V was clipped by 2 bases and J by 6 bases, with 17 bases between them. This CDR3 comprises 16 residues. Per germline, CDR1 MRHNA and CDR2 SNTAGT.

V is TRBV12-5 and J is TRBJ2-5, with a weak D call TRBD2 (6 bases). The CDR3 has 13 amino acids. The germline gives CDR1 LGHNT, CDR2 FRNRAP. Trimming took off 1 base at V and 5 bases at J, with 8 bases between the two ends. For the CDR3, the DNA is TGTGCTAGTGGTTTGGACCTAGCGGAGACCCAGTACTTC. This sequence encodes CASGLDLAETQYF.

J is TRBJ2-3 and V is TRBV5-1; D is possibly TRBD2 (7 bases). The CDR3 is 15 amino acids. The V and J ends lost 2 bases and 4 bases respectively, with 14 bases between them. Germline lookup yields CDR1 SGHRS and CDR2 YFSETQ. This CDR3 reads CASSLIGGGADTQYF. For the CDR3, the DNA is TGCGCCAGCAGCTTAATAGGGGGGGGAGCAGATACGCAGTATTTT.

Only a few counts were recorded for this clone. The chain uses TRBV6-1 and TRBJ2-3, with 7 bases aligning to TRBD1. The CDR3 has 15 residues. Germline loops: CDR1 MNHNS, CDR2 SASEGT. Unmatched junction bases numbered 10, after V lost 8 bases and J lost 2 bases. CDR3 amino acids: CASPTKTGITDTQYF. The CDR3 DNA sequence: TGTGCCAGCCCGACTAAGACAGGGATCACAGATACGCAGTATTTT.

The rearrangement links TRBV9 to TRBJ2-7; 7 bases are shared with TRBD2. Unmatched junction bases numbered 7, after V lost 4 bases and J lost 0 bases. The CDR3 consists of 15 residues. The V gene's germline CDR1 is SGDLS and CDR2 YYNGEE. For the CDR3, the DNA is TGTGCCAGCAGCCATGGACTAGACACCTCCTACGAGCAGTACTTC. It yields the protein CASSHGLDTSYEQYF.

The chain couples TRBV2 to TRBJ2-3; possibly TRBD2 for D (5 bases). The CDR3 covers 12 residues. The V gene's germline CDR1 is SNHLY and CDR2 FYNNEI. V was trimmed by 7 bases and J by 6 bases, leaving 11 bases between them. CDR3 region: CASNRGADTQYF. The CDR3 nucleotides read TGTGCCAGCAATCGGGGAGCGGATACGCAGTATTTT.

The chain combines TRBV19 with TRBJ2-1; 9 bases align to TRBD2. The CDR3 runs to 18 residues. V shed 1 base and J 1 base; nucleotides not matched to a gene: 8. Germline lookup yields CDR1 LNHDA and CDR2 SQIVND (reference sequence). CDR3 amino acids: CASSIGGASGVSYNEQFF. The CDR3 nucleotides are TGTGCCAGTAGTATAGGGGGGGCTAGCGGGGTGTCCTACAATGAGCAGTTCTTC.

Points on this clone: A junction end diverges from the germline sequence, so it may reflect a read error. J is TRBJ1-1 and V is TRBV7-9; unclear D gene. Per germline, CDR1 SEHNR and CDR2 FQNEAQ (reference sequence). This CDR3 is built from 12 residues. The CDR3 reads CSSSSRPVEAFF. In DNA form, the CDR3 reads TGTTCCAGCAGCTCCAGGCCGGTAGAAGCTTTCTTT.

The J gene is TRBJ2-7, the V gene TRBV2; D is perhaps TRBD1 (6 bases). The V and J ends lost 6 bases and 2 bases respectively, with 8 bases between them. This CDR3 has 12 amino acids. The V gene's germline CDR1 is SNHLY and CDR2 FYNNEI. DNA for the CDR3: TGTGCCAGCAGGGGGGACACCTACGAGCAGTACTTC. Its translation: CASRGDTYEQYF. Together with reference TRBV2 and TRBJ2-7, the CDR3 gives the full variable domain: EPEVTQTPSHQVTQMGQEVILRCVPISNHLYFYWYRQILGQKVEFLVSFYNNEISEKSEIFDDQFSVERPDGSNFTLKIRSTKLEDSAMYFCASRGDTYEQYFGPGTRLTVT.

The rearrangement joins TRBV4-1 to TRBJ1-4; no firm D call. This CDR3 region has 12 residues. Trimming pared 0 bases from V and 10 bases from J, leaving 6 bases between. Germline V gene lookup returns CDR1 MGHRA and CDR2 YSYEKL. CDR3 residues: CASSQEPRKLFF. The CDR3 DNA reads as TGCGCCAGCAGCCAAGAACCGCGAAAACTGTTTTTT.

This clone was counted only a few times. V usage is TRBV5-1 and J usage is TRBJ2-2; D is ambiguous. The CDR3 totals 15 residues. The germline V gene has CDR1 SGHRS and CDR2 YFSETQ. V was shortened by 1 base and J by 7 bases, with 14 bases between the two germline ends. The CDR3 sequence is CASSLSSSEDGELFF. The CDR3 coding sequence is TGCGCCAGCAGCTTGTCCAGTTCTGAGGACGGGGAGCTGTTTTTT.

CDR3 coding DNA: TGTGCCAGCAGCCATCCGGGACAGGGACGATCTACGAGGAGTCAGCCCCAGCATTTT. Its protein is CASSHPGQGRSTRSQPQHF. This chain uses TRBV11-2 with TRBJ1-5, with 9 bases that match TRBD1. The CDR3 is 19 residues long. Losses at the gene ends were 5 bases for V and 6 bases for J; bases not matched to a gene: 20. CDR1 SGHAT and CDR2 FQNNGV come from the germline V gene.

In its sample, this clone was seen a few times. The chain is built from TRBV2 and TRBJ2-1; D unresolved. V lost 1 base to trimming and J lost 7 bases, with 5 bases between them. The germline V gene encodes CDR1 SNHLY and CDR2 FYNNEI. This CDR3 is built from 12 residues. The CDR3 is CASSEERNEQFF. The CDR3 nucleotides are TGTGCCAGCAGTGAAGAGAGAAATGAGCAGTTCTTC.

This sequence joins TRBV2 and TRBJ1-1; TRBD1 matches 7 bases. V shed 4 bases, J shed 0 bases, and the junction held 2 bases outside the gene matches. Germline CDR1 is SNHLY and CDR2 is FYNNEI. The CDR3 consists of 14 residues. DNA of the CDR3: TGTGCCAGCAGTGGGACAGGAATGAACACTGAAGCTTTCTTT. Translated, it gives CASSGTGMNTEAFF.

This chain links TRBV7-2 with TRBJ1-2, with 8 bases aligning to TRBD1. Germline assignment: CDR1 SGHTA and CDR2 FQGNSA. The CDR3 covers 13 residues. Trimming cost V 4 bases and J 4 bases; bases outside gene matches: 2. The CDR3 reads CASSSGQGYGYTF. The CDR3 nucleotides are TGTGCCAGCAGCTCAGGACAGGGCTATGGCTACACCTTC.

The chain has TRBV7-3 and TRBJ2-5, with D perhaps matching TRBD1 (7 bases). The CDR3 extends over 15 amino acids. Germline values: CDR1 SGHTA, CDR2 FQGTGA. V was pared by 2 bases and J by 5 bases, with 15 bases between. The CDR3 DNA is TGTGCCAGCAGCTTAGGGAGGACAGGCGGGGAGACCCAGTACTTC. Encoded protein: CASSLGRTGGETQYF.

The CDR3 DNA sequence: TGTGCCAGCAGCTTTAACGGGAGGGATGAGCAGTTCTTC. Translation gives CASSFNGRDEQFF. The J gene is TRBJ2-1, the V gene TRBV7-7; 8 bases align to TRBD2. Germline V gene lookup returns CDR1 SSHAT and CDR2 FNYEAQ (reference sequence). The trim removed 3 bases at V and 8 bases at J, leaving 3 bases unmatched. CDR3 size: 13 residues.

This clone appeared once. This chain uses TRBV5-1 with TRBJ2-1; 9 bases are shared with TRBD1. This CDR3 has 16 amino acids. The V gene end was trimmed by 4 bases and the J gene end by 9 bases; junction bases not matched to a gene: 14. The germline CDR1 and CDR2 sequences are SGHRS and YFSETQ. The CDR3 DNA follows: TGCGCCAGCAGCCCCGCTCCCGGGACAGGGATGGGTGAGCAGTTCTTC. It yields the protein CASSPAPGTGMGEQFF.

This chain uses TRBV19 with TRBJ1-2, with D possibly being TRBD1 (5 bases). The CDR3 consists of 17 residues. The V end was cut by 0 bases, the J end by 4 bases, with 18 bases between. Germline-derived CDR1 and CDR2 are LNHDA and SQIVND (reference sequence). The CDR3 is CASSIDHSPRGSYGYTF. The CDR3 DNA sequence: TGTGCCAGTAGTATAGATCACTCGCCAAGGGGTAGCTATGGCTACACCTTC.

This rearrangement joins TRBV9 to TRBJ2-7; unclear D gene. The CDR3 is 17 residues long. The V gene lost 0 bases and the J gene lost 6 bases, with 22 bases spanning the gap. The V gene's germline CDR1 is SGDLS and CDR2 YYNGEE. CDR3 bases: TGTGCCAGCAGCGTAGCTTGTGTTGAGCAAAATCCAGGCGAGCAGTACTTC. It encodes CASSVACVEQNPGEQYF.

This clone showed up just a few times. The chain couples TRBV4-1 to TRBJ1-2; the match to TRBD1 covers 7 bases. The CDR3 covers 15 residues. V lost 5 bases, J lost 4 bases, and 10 bases stayed unmatched. In germline, CDR1 is MGHRA, CDR2 YSYEKL. The CDR3 sequence is CASSSLNQGVYGYTF. In DNA form, the CDR3 reads TGCGCCAGCAGCTCTCTCAATCAGGGGGTCTATGGCTACACCTTC.

For the CDR3, the DNA is TGTGCCAGCAGTGACCGGGGCACCGGGGAGCTGTTTTTT. Translation gives CASSDRGTGELFF. V and J are TRBV6-4 and TRBJ2-2, with D maybe TRBD2 (5 bases). The germline CDR1 and CDR2 sequences are MRHNA and SNTAGT. The length of the CDR3 is 13 residues. The V end was cut by 2 bases, the J end by 4 bases, with 5 bases between.

The chain's CDR3 is CASSLTEELFF. As DNA, the CDR3 is TGTGCCAGCAGCTTAACCGAGGAACTGTTTTTT. The chain carries TRBV7-9 and TRBJ1-4; D not certain. Trimming pared 2 bases from V and 12 bases from J, leaving 7 bases between. The germline V gene has CDR1 SEHNR and CDR2 FQNEAQ (reference sequence). The CDR3 extends over 11 amino acids.

The chain combines TRBV5-1 with TRBJ2-6; D is possibly TRBD2 (5 bases). The germline V and J ends were trimmed by 2 bases and 1 base, with 7 bases remaining between them. This CDR3 is 15 amino acids long. Per the germline V gene, CDR1 is SGHRS and CDR2 is YFSETQ. CDR3 loop: CASSFWRSGANVLTF. The CDR3 DNA sequence: TGCGCCAGCAGCTTTTGGAGGTCTGGGGCCAACGTCCTGACTTTC.

A word on this clone: This same CDR3 is encoded by further DNA sequences in the sample. The chain couples TRBV4-1 to TRBJ2-2, with TRBD2 as a possible D gene (6 bases). In germline, CDR1 is MGHRA, CDR2 YSYEKL. The V and J ends lost 0 bases and 1 base respectively, with 9 bases between them. The CDR3 length is 16 residues. The DNA for the CDR3 is TGCGCCAGCAGCCAAGATGTCGGGGGGAACACCGGGGAGCTGTTTTTT. Amino acid sequence: CASSQDVGGNTGELFF.

The V and J genes are TRBV6-5 and TRBJ2-5; the match to TRBD1 covers 8 bases. CDR3 length equals 15 residues. Per germline, CDR1 MNHEY and CDR2 SVGAGI. With V trimmed by 1 base and J by 4 bases, 5 bases remained unmatched. This CDR3 is CASSYYRGKGETQYF. CDR3 DNA: TGTGCCAGCAGTTACTACAGGGGGAAGGGAGAGACCCAGTACTTC.

The DNA of the CDR3 is TGTGCCAGCAGCGGGGGACTAGCGGGGGTTAGGGGTGAGCAGTTCTTC. Its protein is CASSGGLAGVRGEQFF. The chain couples TRBV7-8 to TRBJ2-1; 14 bases fit TRBD2. The V and J ends lost 5 bases and 9 bases, in that order; junction bases with no gene match: 9. CDR3 length equals 16 residues. Germline-derived CDR1 and CDR2 are SGHVS and FQNEAQ.